A single sample gave rise to the 27 T cell receptor beta chains below, sequenced in a study of cytomegalovirus exposure and HLA in healthy donors. PCR involved 60 Vbeta and 13 Jbeta primers. Sequencing used immunoSEQ multiplex PCR; TCRdb keeps in-frame clones, though not all of them. The sample contains 160,000 or so clones, 80% of which appear only once. The sequenced sample was PBMCs. The receptor source for this set is a middle-aged man in good health and CMV-seronegative.

The chain couples TRBV14 to TRBJ2-2; 9 bases are shared with TRBD2. The germline V gene encodes CDR1 SGHDN and CDR2 FVKESK. V lost 0 bases and J lost 4; bases outside the gene matches: 9. This CDR3 has 18 residues. CDR3: CASSQDLIAGVITGELFF. Here the CDR3 DNA reads TGTGCCAGCAGCCAAGACCTTATAGCGGGAGTGATCACCGGGGAGCTGTTTTTT.

A word on this clone: A read error may account for a junction end that differs from germline. The chain is built from TRBV11-2 and TRBJ2-3; possibly TRBD2 for D (5 bases). CDR1 is SGHAT, CDR2 FQNNGV, per germline. The CDR3 consists of 14 residues. The CDR3 nucleotides read TGTGCCAGCAGCTTCTCTAGCACCACAGATACTCAGTATTTT. Translation gives CASSFSSTTDTQYF.

This clone was recorded at least ten times. V is TRBV19 and J is TRBJ1-2, with 7 bases fitting TRBD1. Germline CDR1 LNHDA, CDR2 SQIVND (reference sequence). Unmatched junction bases numbered 2, after V lost 6 bases and J lost 4 bases. CDR3 length equals 12 residues. The CDR3 protein is CASRTGTYGYTF. CDR3 DNA: TGTGCCAGTAGGACAGGGACCTATGGCTACACCTTC.

This rearrangement joins TRBV2 to TRBJ2-7; 9 positions agree with TRBD1. Trimming took 5 bases from V and 7 from J; bases not matched to a gene: 12. Germline CDR1 SNHLY, CDR2 FYNNEI. This CDR3 comprises 15 residues. The CDR3 loop is CASSREGQGVGEQYF. The CDR3 coding sequence is TGTGCCAGCAGTAGAGAGGGACAGGGAGTGGGGGAGCAGTACTTC.

The chain uses TRBV10-3 and TRBJ2-1; TRBD2 matches at 13 bases. The CDR3 has 15 amino acids. Unmatched junction bases numbered 2, after V lost 6 bases and J lost 3 bases. Germline V gene sequence: CDR1 ENHRY, CDR2 SYGVKD. The CDR3 sequence is CAIRGTSGIYNEQFF. The CDR3 DNA is TGTGCCATCAGAGGGACTAGCGGGATCTACAATGAGCAGTTCTTC.

This rearrangement joins TRBV29-1 to TRBJ1-1; 7 bases line up with TRBD1. Germline CDR1 is SQVTM and CDR2 is ANQGSEA. CDR3 length: 13 residues. V trimming: 0 bases; J trimming: 8 bases; junction bases outside the gene matches: 6. CDR3 region: CSVEEKEDREAFF. CDR3 coding DNA: TGCAGCGTTGAAGAAAAGGAGGACAGGGAAGCTTTCTTT.

Written as DNA, the CDR3 is TGTGCCAGTAGTATCCGACTAGCGGGGAGCTCCTACAATGAGCAGTTCTTC. Amino acids: CASSIRLAGSSYNEQFF. This chain joins TRBV19 and TRBJ2-1; 11 positions match TRBD2. The germline CDR1 and CDR2 sequences are LNHDA and SQIVND (reference sequence). Unmatched junction bases numbered 4, after V lost 3 bases and J lost 0 bases. The CDR3 sequence is 17 residues long.

The chain employs TRBV6-1 and TRBJ2-3; weak D call: TRBD2 (6 bases). CDR1 is MNHNS, CDR2 SASEGT, per germline. The CDR3 spans 15 residues. The V gene lost 2 bases and the J gene lost 0 bases, with 9 bases spanning the gap. CDR3 in DNA: TGTGCCAGCAGTGAATCGGGGGTGAGCACAGATACGCAGTATTTT. As protein: CASSESGVSTDTQYF.

The chain joins TRBV2 to TRBJ2-7; D perhaps matches TRBD1 (5 bases). Germline V CDR1 and CDR2: SNHLY, FYNNEI. The V and J ends lost 0 bases and 3 bases respectively, with 15 bases between them. The length of the CDR3 is 16 residues. The CDR3 DNA sequence: TGTGCCAGCAGTGAAGCGCGACAGTTCTCAGACTACGAGCAGTACTTC. It is translated as CASSEARQFSDYEQYF.

The V and J genes are TRBV18 and TRBJ2-2; D perhaps matches TRBD1 (6 bases). The CDR3 has 14 amino acids. CDR1 is KGHSH and CDR2 is LQKENI in the germline V gene. Trimming removed 3 bases from V and 7 bases from J, with 12 bases in between. DNA for the CDR3: TGTGCCAGCTCACCCTCAGGGGTCGGCGGGGAGCTGTTTTTT. Translated: CASSPSGVGGELFF. Filled out from reference TRBV18 and TRBJ2-2, the complete variable domain reads NAGVMQNPRHLVRRRGQEARLRCSPMKGHSHVYWYRQLPEEGLKFMVYLQKENIIDESGMPKERFSAEFPKEGPSILRIQQVVRGDSAAYFCASSPSGVGGELFFGEGSRLTVL.

The chain combines TRBV7-2 with TRBJ1-3; 7 bases fit TRBD1. Germline values: CDR1 SGHTA, CDR2 FQGNSA. The CDR3 consists of 14 residues. Trimming at V came to 4 bases and at J to 4 bases, leaving 4 bases not matched to a gene. The CDR3 DNA follows: TGTGCCAGCAGCTCGACAGGGTCCGGAAACACCATATATTTT. Amino acids: CASSSTGSGNTIYF.

This sequence joins TRBV19 and TRBJ1-5, with 8 nucleotides matching TRBD1. The CDR3 totals 17 residues. Germline V gene lookup returns CDR1 LNHDA and CDR2 SQIVND (reference sequence). The V gene end was trimmed by 4 bases and the J gene end by 7 bases; junction bases not matched to a gene: 15. The CDR3 nucleotides are TGTGCCAGTAGTAAAGGGAGGACAGGGTTCGGGAGGCAGCCCCAGCATTTT. Protein product: CASSKGRTGFGRQPQHF.

The gene calls are TRBV11-3 and TRBJ1-4, with 10 bases lining up with TRBD1. The length of the CDR3 is 15 residues. CDR1 SGHNT and CDR2 YENEEA come from the germline V gene. Trimming cost V 2 bases and J 8 bases; bases outside gene matches: 5. CDR3 loop: CASSLPRTGGEKLFF. CDR3 DNA sequence: TGTGCCAGCAGCTTACCGAGGACAGGGGGGGAAAAACTGTTTTTT.

The chain uses TRBV7-2 and TRBJ1-2, with 7 bases matching TRBD1. The CDR3 runs to 14 residues. V lost 0 bases to trimming and J lost 8 bases; unmatched junction nucleotides: 6. Germline V lookup: CDR1 SGHTA, CDR2 FQGNSA. The CDR3 region has the DNA TGTGCCAGCAGCTTAGCAAAACAGGGGTACGGCTACACCTTC. This encodes CASSLAKQGYGYTF.

This clone came up a few times. The chain uses TRBV20-1 and TRBJ2-5; D might be TRBD1 (6 bases). The germline CDR1 and CDR2 sequences are DFQATT and SNEGSKA (reference sequence). This CDR3 spans 10 amino acids. The V gene lost 2 bases and the J gene lost 12 bases, with 10 bases spanning the gap. The DNA for the CDR3 is TGCAGTGCTAGAACGGCAGGGGAGTACTTC. Translation: CSARTAGEYF.

This clone has only a few counts. This chain uses TRBV4-1 with TRBJ1-1; a possible D gene is TRBD1 (6 bases). The germline V gene encodes CDR1 MGHRA and CDR2 YSYEKL. CDR3 length equals 13 residues. V lost 4 bases to trimming and J lost 7 bases, with 13 bases between them. The CDR3 bases are TGCGCCAGCAGCCTAACAGGGAGAGGTGAAGCTTTCTTT. It codes for CASSLTGRGEAFF.

V gene TRBV7-2 combines with J gene TRBJ1-1, with D perhaps TRBD1 (5 bases). V lost 7 bases, J lost 6 bases, and 18 bases lay in between. From germline, CDR1 is SGHTA and CDR2 FQGNSA. The CDR3 consists of 14 residues. The CDR3 region is CASTYRDSLAEAFF. For the CDR3, the DNA is TGTGCCAGCACTTACCGGGACTCACTCGCTGAAGCTTTCTTT.

The chain carries TRBV6-5 and TRBJ1-3, with no clear D. V was cut by 6 bases and J by 4 bases, with 13 bases left in between. CDR3 length: 14 residues. From germline, CDR1 is MNHEY and CDR2 SVGAGI. This CDR3 is CASSQSPPGNTIYF. The CDR3 DNA is TGTGCCAGCAGCCAGTCCCCCCCGGGAAACACCATATATTTT.

The chain carries TRBV19 and TRBJ1-1; tentatively, D is TRBD1 (5 bases). Looked up from germline, CDR1 is LNHDA and CDR2 is SQIVND (reference sequence). The CDR3 is made up of 12 amino acids. Trimming took off 9 bases at V and 6 bases at J, with 14 bases between the two ends. CDR3 in DNA: TGTGCCAGCAAGGACACTACCGCTGAAGCTTTCTTT. This codes for CASKDTTAEAFF.

This chain uses TRBV5-6 with TRBJ2-5; D is undetermined. The DNA end lines up better with TRBJ2-7; the J call may be wrong. The CDR3 contains 13 residues. Germline V gene lookup returns CDR1 SGHDT and CDR2 YYEEEE. The CDR3 DNA reads TGTGCCAGCAGCTACCCGCAAGCCTACGAGCAGTACTTC. Translating it yields CASSYPQAYEQYF.

The V and J genes are TRBV5-1 and TRBJ1-5; TRBD1 agrees at 7 bases. Germline-derived CDR1 and CDR2 are SGHRS and YFSETQ. The J segment lost 6 bases and the V segment lost 0 bases, leaving 6 bases of the junction unmatched. This CDR3 spans 15 amino acids. The CDR3 nucleotides are TGCGCCAGCAGCTTGGAGGGGGCTATCGGTCAGCCCCAGCATTTT. Translation: CASSLEGAIGQPQHF.

A single count supports this clone. The chain carries TRBV4-3 and TRBJ1-2, with D maybe TRBD1 (5 bases). This CDR3 spans 14 amino acids. V shed 4 bases and J shed 0 bases, with 9 bases lying between them. Germline CDR1 is LGHNA and CDR2 is YSLEER. CDR3 amino acids: CASSPDSTNYGYTF. The DNA for the CDR3 is TGCGCCAGCAGCCCCGACAGCACTAACTATGGCTACACCTTC.

The CDR3 coding sequence is TGTGCCAGCAGTGACTCTACAGTAGGGGAGCTGTTTTTT. It translates to CASSDSTVGELFF. The chain is built from TRBV6-4 and TRBJ2-2; D not resolved. The CDR3 sequence is 13 residues long. V lost 0 bases to trimming and J lost 8 bases, with 7 bases between them. Germline values: CDR1 MRHNA, CDR2 SNTAGT.

This clone was seen a handful of times. V gene TRBV7-9 combines with J gene TRBJ2-1, with 7 bases lining up with TRBD2. The CDR3 length is 16 residues. The V segment lost 1 base and the J segment 7 bases; nucleotides outside the gene matches: 10. Germline lookup yields CDR1 SEHNR and CDR2 FQNEAQ (reference sequence). CDR3 loop: CASSLGRQRGGNEQFF. DNA for the CDR3: TGTGCCAGCAGCTTAGGTCGGCAGCGGGGTGGGAATGAGCAGTTCTTC.

The chain joins TRBV2 to TRBJ2-2; 8 bases match TRBD1. In germline, CDR1 is SNHLY, CDR2 FYNNEI. V shed 6 bases and J 7 bases; nucleotides not matched to a gene: 10. The CDR3 has 15 residues. The chain's CDR3 is CASREDRAVGGELFF. CDR3 in DNA: TGTGCCAGCAGAGAGGACAGGGCGGTGGGCGGGGAGCTGTTTTTT.

The J gene is TRBJ2-7, the V gene TRBV5-8; 10 positions match TRBD1. CDR1 and CDR2 from the germline V gene are SGHTS and YDEGEE. V shed 4 bases and J 1 base; nucleotides not matched to a gene: 2. The CDR3 length is 14 residues. The CDR3 here is CASSLGQGSYEQYF. The CDR3 nucleotides are TGTGCCAGCAGCCTGGGACAGGGGTCCTACGAGCAGTACTTC.

The rearrangement links TRBV5-1 to TRBJ1-1, with D possibly TRBD1 on 5 matching bases. The ends were cut back, 0 bases at V and 5 bases at J, with 11 bases in the middle. The CDR3 has 14 residues. The germline V gene encodes CDR1 SGHRS and CDR2 YFSETQ. This CDR3 is CASSLGGAGTEAFF. The CDR3 bases are TGCGCCAGCAGCTTGGGCGGGGCAGGGACTGAAGCTTTCTTT.